Below, 17 T cell receptor beta chains from the same sample are listed, as sequenced in a study of T cell changes during pregnancy in multiple sclerosis (dated by TCRdb to the late 2010s). Libraries were constructed by the immunoSEQ multiplex PCR assay. TCRdb took this table from immuneACCESS and kept in-frame rearrangements with V and J called. Such tables lack part of the clones; where checked against another copy, unresolved V genes explain under half of the gap, and the rest is unexplained. This sample comprises over 50,000 clones, over 80% of them detected only once. The ten largest clones add up to about 2.5% of the sample. The sequencing here drew on peripheral blood, taken in the first trimester of pregnancy. These receptors came from a female donor with multiple sclerosis, enrolled in a pregnancy study.

The CDR3 region is CSVEPGLAATDTQYF. The CDR3, as DNA: TGCAGCGTGGAACCGGGACTAGCGGCCACAGATACGCAGTATTTT. The V and J genes are TRBV29-1 and TRBJ2-3; TRBD2 matches at 11 bases. CDR1 is SQVTM and CDR2 is ANQGSEA in the germline V gene. V shed 6 bases and J 2 bases; nucleotides not matched to a gene: 7. This CDR3 has 15 residues.

In its sample, this clone was seen once. This chain links TRBV21-1 with TRBJ2-1; no DNA check was done on the table's D call, TRBD2. TRBV21-1 is listed as a pseudogene. The CDR3 loop spans 15 amino acids. CDR3 protein: CASIVADLSRNEQFF. The CDR3 coding sequence is TGTGCCAGCATAGTAGCGGATCTATCGAGGAATGAGCAGTTCTTC.

V gene TRBV5-1 combines with J gene TRBJ2-5; D is possibly TRBD2 (6 bases). CDR3 length: 15 residues. V was pared by 1 base and J by 5 bases, with 15 bases between. From germline, CDR1 is SGHRS and CDR2 YFSETQ. The CDR3: CASSLRTSGGETQYF. CDR3 DNA sequence: TGCGCCAGCAGCTTGAGAACCAGTGGGGGGGAGACCCAGTACTTC.

The J gene is TRBJ2-7, the V gene TRBV19, with 7 bases that match TRBD1. The V gene end was trimmed by 3 bases and the J gene end by 7 bases; junction bases not matched to a gene: 9. Germline CDR1 is LNHDA and CDR2 is SQIVND (reference sequence). This CDR3 contains 14 residues. CDR3 sequence (DNA): TGTGCCAGTAGTATTACAGGGGATCGTCGGGAGCAGTACTTC. Its translation: CASSITGDRREQYF. The full variable domain, rest sourced from reference TRBV19 and TRBJ2-7, is DGGITQSPKYLFRKEGQNVTLSCEQNLNHDAMYWYRQDPGQGLRLIYYSQIVNDFQKGDIAEGYSVSREKKESFPLTVTSAQKNPTAFYLCASSITGDRREQYFGPGTRLTVT.

The rearrangement links TRBV28 to TRBJ1-5, with TRBD1 matching over 9 bases. CDR3 length equals 15 residues. CDR1 is MDHEN, CDR2 SYDVKM, per germline. Losses at the gene ends were 5 bases for V and 4 bases for J; bases not matched to a gene: 6. In DNA form, the CDR3 reads TGTGCCAGCAGTCACAGGGGGCTAGGGAATCAGCCCCAGCATTTT. It translates to CASSHRGLGNQPQHF.

The chain combines TRBV7-6 with TRBJ2-7, with 7 positions matching TRBD2. Per the germline V gene, CDR1 is SGHVS and CDR2 is FNYEAQ. V shed 1 base, J shed 0 bases, and the junction held 12 bases outside the gene matches. The CDR3 totals 18 residues. CDR3 sequence reads: CASSLVSPTSDYSYEQYF. In DNA, the CDR3 is TGTGCCAGCAGCTTAGTTAGCCCAACTAGCGACTACTCCTACGAGCAGTACTTC.

The V gene is TRBV2, the J gene TRBJ2-1; 15 bases are a match to TRBD2. Germline V CDR1 and CDR2: SNHLY, FYNNEI. The V and J ends lost 2 bases and 10 bases, in that order; junction bases with no gene match: 9. The CDR3 is made up of 17 amino acids. The CDR3 DNA reads TGTGCCAGCAGTGAATTTGGCGGACTAGCGGGAGGGAACGAGCAGTTCTTC. This codes for CASSEFGGLAGGNEQFF.

The J gene is TRBJ2-3, the V gene TRBV10-3; TRBD1 aligns across 7 bases. J lost 0 bases, V lost 7 bases, and 13 bases had no gene match. The CDR3 consists of 17 residues. Germline CDR1 and CDR2: ENHRY and SYGVKD. The CDR3 protein is CAIMGQGDHLSTDTQYF. CDR3 sequence (DNA): TGTGCCATCATGGGGCAGGGGGACCACCTTAGCACAGATACGCAGTATTTT.

The V and J genes are TRBV7-9 and TRBJ2-1; 8 bases agree with TRBD2. The CDR3 covers 18 residues. Germline lookup yields CDR1 SEHNR and CDR2 FQNEAQ (reference sequence). The V and J ends lost 2 bases and 6 bases, in that order; junction bases with no gene match: 15. The CDR3 loop reads CASSLFGGWASGFNEQFF. The CDR3 nucleotides read TGTGCCAGCAGCTTATTTGGAGGTTGGGCTAGCGGGTTCAATGAGCAGTTCTTC.

The V and J genes are TRBV19 and TRBJ2-7; 9 nucleotides match TRBD2. From germline, CDR1 is LNHDA and CDR2 SQIVND (reference sequence). This CDR3 comprises 14 residues. The V and J ends lost 2 bases and 5 bases, in that order; junction bases with no gene match: 4. CDR3 residues: CASSITGTSNEQYF. The DNA for the CDR3 is TGTGCCAGTAGTATAACTGGGACTAGCAACGAGCAGTACTTC.

The V and J genes are TRBV6-1 and TRBJ2-2, with TRBD1 identical over 7 bases. Per germline, CDR1 MNHNS and CDR2 SASEGT. Losses at the gene ends were 10 bases for V and 6 bases for J; bases not matched to a gene: 14. The CDR3 consists of 15 residues. This chain's CDR3 is CATHRDRDGPGELFF. The CDR3, as DNA: TGTGCCACCCACCGAGACAGGGACGGCCCCGGGGAGCTGTTTTTT.

This chain connects TRBV13 to TRBJ2-2; 13 positions match TRBD2. The CDR3 runs to 16 residues. J gave up 4 bases and V 4 bases, and 3 bases lay outside the gene matches. Germline assignment: CDR1 PRHDT and CDR2 FYEKMQ (reference sequence). In DNA, the CDR3 is TGTGCCAGCAGCTCGGGACTAGCGGGATTCACCGGGGAGCTGTTTTTT. This codes for CASSSGLAGFTGELFF.

J is TRBJ2-7 and V is TRBV12-2; TRBD2, the D gene given by the table, was not confirmed from the DNA. TRBV12-2 is termed a pseudogene. The CDR3 totals 16 residues. The chain's CDR3 is CASRLAKLAPRNEQYF. Here the CDR3 DNA reads TGTGCAAGTCGCTTAGCCAAACTAGCACCGAGAAACGAGCAGTACTTC.

The chain carries TRBV5-6 and TRBJ2-7; TRBD2 might be the D (5 bases). CDR1 and CDR2 from the germline V gene are SGHDT and YYEEEE. The CDR3 covers 13 residues. V was pared by 7 bases and J by 2 bases, with 13 bases between. Here the CDR3 reads CASSRDFAYEQYF. The CDR3 nucleotides read TGTGCCAGCTCCCGGGATTTCGCCTACGAGCAGTACTTC.

V and J are TRBV7-9 and TRBJ1-1; 12 bases match TRBD1. This CDR3 is built from 14 residues. J was trimmed by 4 bases and V by 5 bases; bases with no gene match: 2. Looked up from germline, CDR1 is SEHNR and CDR2 is FQNEAQ (reference sequence). The CDR3 protein is CASSRGQGATEAFF. The CDR3 region has the DNA TGTGCCAGCAGCCGGGGACAGGGGGCCACTGAAGCTTTCTTT.

This chain uses TRBV5-6 with TRBJ2-5, with TRBD2 as a possible D gene (6 bases). The V end lost 1 base, the J end lost 3 bases, and 16 bases lay between the germline ends. The germline gives CDR1 SGHDT, CDR2 YYEEEE. The CDR3 extends over 16 amino acids. CDR3 loop: CASSLSGGGVEETQYF. The DNA of the CDR3 is TGTGCCAGCAGCTTGTCCGGGGGTGGGGTGGAAGAGACCCAGTACTTC.

This clone was detected ten times or more. This chain uses TRBV5-4 with TRBJ1-2; D is unresolved. V was trimmed by 5 bases and J by 8 bases, leaving 22 bases between them. Germline values: CDR1 SGHNT, CDR2 YYREEE (reference sequence). This CDR3 is 15 amino acids long. CDR3 nucleotide sequence: TGTGCCAGCAGAAACCCTACCCGGGTACGGAAGGGCTACACCTTC. Protein sequence: CASRNPTRVRKGYTF.